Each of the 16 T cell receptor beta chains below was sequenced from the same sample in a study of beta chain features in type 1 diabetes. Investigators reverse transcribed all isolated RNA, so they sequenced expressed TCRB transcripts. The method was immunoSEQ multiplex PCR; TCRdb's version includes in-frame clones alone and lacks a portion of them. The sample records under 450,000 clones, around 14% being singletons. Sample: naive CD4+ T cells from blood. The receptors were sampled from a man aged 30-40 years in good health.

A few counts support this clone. The CDR3 nucleotides read TGTGCCAGCAGTGGGGTGAGGTCGCACAATGAGCAGTTCTTC. As protein: CASSGVRSHNEQFF. This chain joins TRBV2 and TRBJ2-1; no clear D. There are 14 residues in the CDR3. The germline CDR1 and CDR2 sequences are SNHLY and FYNNEI. Trimming cost V 4 bases and J 5 bases, with 12 bases left between them.

DNA for the CDR3: TGTGCCAGCAGCTTAGATAACTCACGAGTCTCCACCTACGAGCAGTACTTC. Amino acids: CASSLDNSRVSTYEQYF. The chain combines TRBV11-2 with TRBJ2-7; the D is unclear. Trimming pared 0 bases from V and 2 bases from J, leaving 17 bases between. The CDR3 is 17 amino acids. The germline V gene encodes CDR1 SGHAT and CDR2 FQNNGV.

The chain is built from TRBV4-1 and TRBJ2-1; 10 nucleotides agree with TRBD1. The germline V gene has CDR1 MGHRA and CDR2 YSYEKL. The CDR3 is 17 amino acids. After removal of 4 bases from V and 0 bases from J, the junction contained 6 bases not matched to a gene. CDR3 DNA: TGCGCCAGCAGCCTTGGGACAGGGGCGAGCTCCTACAATGAGCAGTTCTTC. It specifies CASSLGTGASSYNEQFF.

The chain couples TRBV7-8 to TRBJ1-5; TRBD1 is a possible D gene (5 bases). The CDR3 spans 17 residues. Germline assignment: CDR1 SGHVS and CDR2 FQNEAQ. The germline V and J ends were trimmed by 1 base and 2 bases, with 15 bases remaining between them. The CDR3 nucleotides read TGTGCCAGCAGCTTAGGGGTTGTCAGGGAGGGCAATCAGCCCCAGCATTTT. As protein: CASSLGVVREGNQPQHF.

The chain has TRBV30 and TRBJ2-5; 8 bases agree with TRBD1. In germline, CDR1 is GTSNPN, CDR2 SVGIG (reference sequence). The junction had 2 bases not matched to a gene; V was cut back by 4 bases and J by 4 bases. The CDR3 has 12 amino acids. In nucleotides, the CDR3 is TGTGCCTGGACCAGGGGGCGAGAGACCCAGTACTTC. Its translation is CAWTRGRETQYF. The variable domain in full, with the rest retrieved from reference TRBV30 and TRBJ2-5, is SQTIHQWPATLVQPVGSPLSLECTVEGTSNPNLYWYRQAAGRGLQLLFYSVGIGQISSEVPQNLSASRPQDRQFILSSKKLLLSDSGFYLCAWTRGRETQYFGPGTRLLVL.

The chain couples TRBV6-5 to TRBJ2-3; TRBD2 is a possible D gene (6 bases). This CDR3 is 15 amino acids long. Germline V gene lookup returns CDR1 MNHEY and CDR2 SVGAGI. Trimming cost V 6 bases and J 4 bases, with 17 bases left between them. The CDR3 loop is CASSPPGLGADTQYF. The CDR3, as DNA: TGTGCCAGCAGCCCACCGGGACTTGGGGCAGATACGCAGTATTTT.

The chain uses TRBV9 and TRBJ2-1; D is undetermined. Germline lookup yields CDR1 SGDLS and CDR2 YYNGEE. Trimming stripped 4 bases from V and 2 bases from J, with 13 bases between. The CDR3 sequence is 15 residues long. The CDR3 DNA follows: TGTGCCAGCAGCCCACTGGGCGGAACCTACAATGAGCAGTTCTTC. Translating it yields CASSPLGGTYNEQFF.

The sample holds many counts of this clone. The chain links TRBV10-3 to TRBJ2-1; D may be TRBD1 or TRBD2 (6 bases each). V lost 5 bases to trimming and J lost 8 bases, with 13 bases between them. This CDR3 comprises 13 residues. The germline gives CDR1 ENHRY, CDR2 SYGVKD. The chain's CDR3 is CAISPSGADEQFF. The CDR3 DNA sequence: TGTGCCATCAGTCCGTCGGGGGCTGATGAGCAGTTCTTC.

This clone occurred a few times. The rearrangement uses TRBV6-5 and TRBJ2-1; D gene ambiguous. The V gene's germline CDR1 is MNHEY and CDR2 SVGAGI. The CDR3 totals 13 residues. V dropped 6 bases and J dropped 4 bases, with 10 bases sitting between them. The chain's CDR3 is CASSERAYNEQFF. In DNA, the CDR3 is TGTGCCAGCAGCGAACGGGCTTACAATGAGCAGTTCTTC.

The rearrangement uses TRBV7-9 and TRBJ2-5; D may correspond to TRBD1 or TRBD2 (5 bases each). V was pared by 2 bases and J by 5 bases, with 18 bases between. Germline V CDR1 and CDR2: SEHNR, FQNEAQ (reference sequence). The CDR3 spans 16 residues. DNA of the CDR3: TGTGCCAGCAGCTTATCGGGGCCTCTACTAGGGGAGACCCAGTACTTC. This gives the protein CASSLSGPLLGETQYF.

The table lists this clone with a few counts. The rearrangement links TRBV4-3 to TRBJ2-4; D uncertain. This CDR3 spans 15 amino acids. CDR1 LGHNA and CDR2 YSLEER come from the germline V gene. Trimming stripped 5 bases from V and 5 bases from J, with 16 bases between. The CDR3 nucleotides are TGCGCCAGCAGCTACCTTGTGGGTAGGGAAAACATTCAGTACTTC. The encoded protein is CASSYLVGRENIQYF.

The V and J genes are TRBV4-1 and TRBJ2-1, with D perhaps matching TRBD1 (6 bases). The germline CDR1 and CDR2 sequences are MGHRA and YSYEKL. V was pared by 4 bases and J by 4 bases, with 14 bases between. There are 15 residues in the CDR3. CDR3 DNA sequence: TGCGCCAGCAGCCGACAGACAGGTCCATACAATGAGCAGTTCTTC. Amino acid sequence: CASSRQTGPYNEQFF.

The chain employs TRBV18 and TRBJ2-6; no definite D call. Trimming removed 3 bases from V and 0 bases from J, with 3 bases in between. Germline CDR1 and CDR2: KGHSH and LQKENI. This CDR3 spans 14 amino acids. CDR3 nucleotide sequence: TGTGCCAGCTCACCGATCTCTGGGGCCAACGTCCTGACTTTC. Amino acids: CASSPISGANVLTF.

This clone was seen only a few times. The CDR3 sequence is CASSISGQSEQYV. The CDR3 DNA reads as TGTGCCAGTAGTATCTCGGGACAGAGCGAGCAGTACGTC. This chain joins TRBV19 and TRBJ2-7, with 7 positions matching TRBD1. J was trimmed by 6 bases and V by 3 bases; bases with no gene match: 5. This CDR3 has 13 residues. Germline V lookup: CDR1 LNHDA, CDR2 SQIVND (reference sequence).

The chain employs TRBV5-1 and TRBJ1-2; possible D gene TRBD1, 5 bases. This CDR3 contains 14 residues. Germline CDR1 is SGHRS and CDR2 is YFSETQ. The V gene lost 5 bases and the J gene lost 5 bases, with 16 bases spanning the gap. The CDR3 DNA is TGCGCCAGCAGAAATCAAGGGGAAGAGTATGGCTACACCTTC. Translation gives CASRNQGEEYGYTF.

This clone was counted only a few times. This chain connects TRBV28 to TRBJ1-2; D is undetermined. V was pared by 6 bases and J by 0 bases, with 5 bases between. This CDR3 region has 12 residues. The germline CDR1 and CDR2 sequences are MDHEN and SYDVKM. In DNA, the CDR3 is TGTGCCAGCAGAAGAGCTAACTATGGCTACACCTTC. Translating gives CASRRANYGYTF.